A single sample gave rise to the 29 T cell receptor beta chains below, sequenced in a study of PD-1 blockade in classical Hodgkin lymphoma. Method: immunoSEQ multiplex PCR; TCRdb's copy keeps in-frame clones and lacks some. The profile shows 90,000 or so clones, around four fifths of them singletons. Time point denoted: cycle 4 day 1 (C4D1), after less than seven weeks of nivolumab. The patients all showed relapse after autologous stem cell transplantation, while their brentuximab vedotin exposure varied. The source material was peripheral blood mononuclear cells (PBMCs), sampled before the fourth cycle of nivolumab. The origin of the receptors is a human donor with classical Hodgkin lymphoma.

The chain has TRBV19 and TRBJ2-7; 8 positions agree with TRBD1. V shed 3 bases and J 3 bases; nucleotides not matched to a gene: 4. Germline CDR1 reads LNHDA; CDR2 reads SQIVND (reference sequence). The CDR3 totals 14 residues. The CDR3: CASSMGQAVYEQYF. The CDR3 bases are TGTGCCAGTAGTATGGGACAGGCGGTCTACGAGCAGTACTTC.

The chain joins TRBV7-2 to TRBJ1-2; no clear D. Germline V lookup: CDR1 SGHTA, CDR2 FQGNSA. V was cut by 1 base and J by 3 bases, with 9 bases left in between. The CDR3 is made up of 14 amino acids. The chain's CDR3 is CASSLDPGYYGYTF. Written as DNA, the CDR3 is TGTGCCAGCAGCTTAGATCCGGGGTACTATGGCTACACCTTC.

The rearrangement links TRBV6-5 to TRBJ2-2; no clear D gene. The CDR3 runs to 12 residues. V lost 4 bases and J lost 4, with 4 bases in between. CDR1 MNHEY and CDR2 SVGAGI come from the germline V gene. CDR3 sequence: CASSLATGELFF. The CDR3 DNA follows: TGTGCCAGCAGTTTGGCCACCGGGGAGCTGTTTTTT.

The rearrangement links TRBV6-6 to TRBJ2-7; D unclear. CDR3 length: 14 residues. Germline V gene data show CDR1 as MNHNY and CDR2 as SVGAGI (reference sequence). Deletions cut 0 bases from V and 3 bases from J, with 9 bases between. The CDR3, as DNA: TGTGCCAGCAGTTACTCGACGGAGCGCTACGAGCAGTACTTC. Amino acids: CASSYSTERYEQYF.

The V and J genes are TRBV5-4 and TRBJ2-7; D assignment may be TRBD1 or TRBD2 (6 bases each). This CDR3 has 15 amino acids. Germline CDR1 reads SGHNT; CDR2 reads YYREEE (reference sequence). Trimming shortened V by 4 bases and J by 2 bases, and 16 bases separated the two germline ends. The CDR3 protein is CASSASGGPPYEQYF. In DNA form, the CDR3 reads TGTGCCAGCAGCGCCAGTGGGGGGCCCCCCTACGAGCAGTACTTC.

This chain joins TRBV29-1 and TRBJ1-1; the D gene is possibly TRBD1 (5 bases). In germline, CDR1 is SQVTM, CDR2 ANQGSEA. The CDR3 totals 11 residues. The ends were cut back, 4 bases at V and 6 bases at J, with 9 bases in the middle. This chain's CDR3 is CSVAGPAEAFF. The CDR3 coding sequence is TGCAGCGTTGCAGGGCCCGCTGAAGCTTTCTTT.

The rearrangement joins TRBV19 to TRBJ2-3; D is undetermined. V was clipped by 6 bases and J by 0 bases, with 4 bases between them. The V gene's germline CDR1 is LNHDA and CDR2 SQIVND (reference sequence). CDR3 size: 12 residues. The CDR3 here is CASSGSTDTQYF. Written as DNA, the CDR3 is TGTGCCAGTAGCGGTAGCACAGATACGCAGTATTTT.

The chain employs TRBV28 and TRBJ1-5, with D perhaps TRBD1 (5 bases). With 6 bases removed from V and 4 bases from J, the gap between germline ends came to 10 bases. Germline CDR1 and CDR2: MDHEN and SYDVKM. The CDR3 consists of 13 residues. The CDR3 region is CASSGTENQPQHF. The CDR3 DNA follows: TGTGCCAGCAGCGGGACGGAGAATCAGCCCCAGCATTTT.

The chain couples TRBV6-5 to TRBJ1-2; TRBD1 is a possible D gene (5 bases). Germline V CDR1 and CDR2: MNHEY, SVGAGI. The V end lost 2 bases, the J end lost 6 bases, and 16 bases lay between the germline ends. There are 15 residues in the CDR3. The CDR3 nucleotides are TGTGCCAGCAGTTACAAGGGACGCGGAGTCAATGGCTACACCTTC. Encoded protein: CASSYKGRGVNGYTF.

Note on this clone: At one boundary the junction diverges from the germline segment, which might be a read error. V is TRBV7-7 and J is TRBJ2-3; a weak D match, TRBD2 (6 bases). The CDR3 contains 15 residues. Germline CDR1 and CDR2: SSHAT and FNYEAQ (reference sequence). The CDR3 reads CASSLRLAASDTQYF. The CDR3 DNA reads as TGTGCTAGCAGCTTACGATTAGCGGCTTCAGATACGCAGTATTTT.

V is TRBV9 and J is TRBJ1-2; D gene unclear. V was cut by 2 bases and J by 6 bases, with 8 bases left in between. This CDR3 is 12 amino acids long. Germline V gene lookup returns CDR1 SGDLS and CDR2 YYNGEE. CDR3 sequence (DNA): TGTGCCAGCAGCGTCCCGAATCATGGCTACACCTTC. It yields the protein CASSVPNHGYTF.

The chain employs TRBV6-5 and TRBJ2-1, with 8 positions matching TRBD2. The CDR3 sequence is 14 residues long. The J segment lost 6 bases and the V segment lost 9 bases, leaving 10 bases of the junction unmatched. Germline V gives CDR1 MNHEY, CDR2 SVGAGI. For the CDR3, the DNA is TGTGCCAGTAAGCGGGAGAATGGTGTCAATGAGCAGTTCTTC. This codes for CASKRENGVNEQFF.

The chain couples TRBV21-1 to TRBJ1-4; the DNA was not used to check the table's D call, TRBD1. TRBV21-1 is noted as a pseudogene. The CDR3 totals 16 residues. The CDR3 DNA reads TGTGCCAGCAGCAATACTAAACAGGGGACTAATGAAAAACTGTTTTTT. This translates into CASSNTKQGTNEKLFF.

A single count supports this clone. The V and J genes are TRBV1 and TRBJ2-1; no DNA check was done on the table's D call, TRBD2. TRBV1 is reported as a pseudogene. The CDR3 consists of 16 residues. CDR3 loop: CTSLLEVGRLYNEQFF. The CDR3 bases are TGCACCAGCTTGCTGGAGGTGGGGAGACTTTACAATGAGCAGTTCTTC.

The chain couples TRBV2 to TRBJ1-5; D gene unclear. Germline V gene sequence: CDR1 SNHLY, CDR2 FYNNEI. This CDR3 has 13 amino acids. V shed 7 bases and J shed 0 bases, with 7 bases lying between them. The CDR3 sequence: CASNVISNQPQHF. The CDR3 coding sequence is TGTGCCAGCAACGTCATTAGCAATCAGCCCCAGCATTTT.

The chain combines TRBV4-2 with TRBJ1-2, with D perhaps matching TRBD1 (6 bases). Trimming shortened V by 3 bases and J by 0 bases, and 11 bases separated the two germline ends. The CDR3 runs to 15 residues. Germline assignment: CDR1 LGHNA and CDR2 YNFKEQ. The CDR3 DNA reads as TGTGCCAGCAGCCATTTCCGGGACACTAACTATGGCTACACCTTC. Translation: CASSHFRDTNYGYTF.

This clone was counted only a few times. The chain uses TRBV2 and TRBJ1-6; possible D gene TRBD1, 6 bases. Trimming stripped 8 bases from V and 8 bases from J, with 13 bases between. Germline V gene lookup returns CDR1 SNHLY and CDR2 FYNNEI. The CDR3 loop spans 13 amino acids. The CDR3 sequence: CASAWDTDSPLHF. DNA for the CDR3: TGTGCCAGCGCCTGGGACACCGATTCACCCCTCCACTTT.

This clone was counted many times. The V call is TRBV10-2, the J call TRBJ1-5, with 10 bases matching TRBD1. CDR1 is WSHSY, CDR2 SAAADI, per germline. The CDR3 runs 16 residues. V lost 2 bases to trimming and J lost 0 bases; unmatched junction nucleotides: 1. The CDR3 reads CASSEGTGVSNQPQHF. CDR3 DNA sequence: TGCGCCAGCAGTGAGGGGACAGGGGTTAGCAATCAGCCCCAGCATTTT.

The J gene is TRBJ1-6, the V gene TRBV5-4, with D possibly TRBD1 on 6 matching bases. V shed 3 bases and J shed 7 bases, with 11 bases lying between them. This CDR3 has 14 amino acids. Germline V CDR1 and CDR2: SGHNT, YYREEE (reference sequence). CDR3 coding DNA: TGTGCCAGCAGCTATAGGGGGAGCAATTCACCCCTCCACTTT. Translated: CASSYRGSNSPLHF.

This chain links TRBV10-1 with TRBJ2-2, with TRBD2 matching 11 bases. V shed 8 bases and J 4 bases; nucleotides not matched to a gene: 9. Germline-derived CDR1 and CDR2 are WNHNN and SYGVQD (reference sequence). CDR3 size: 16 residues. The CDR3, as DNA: TGCGCCAGCCCCCTAGCGGGAGGAGCGGCCACCGGGGAGCTGTTTTTT. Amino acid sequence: CASPLAGGAATGELFF.

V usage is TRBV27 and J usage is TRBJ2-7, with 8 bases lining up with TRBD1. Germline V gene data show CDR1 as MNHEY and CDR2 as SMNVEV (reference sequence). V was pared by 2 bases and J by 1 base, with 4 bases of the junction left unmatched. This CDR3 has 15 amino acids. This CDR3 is CASSLGTGESYEQYF. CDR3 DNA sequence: TGTGCCAGCAGTTTAGGGACAGGAGAGTCCTACGAGCAGTACTTC.

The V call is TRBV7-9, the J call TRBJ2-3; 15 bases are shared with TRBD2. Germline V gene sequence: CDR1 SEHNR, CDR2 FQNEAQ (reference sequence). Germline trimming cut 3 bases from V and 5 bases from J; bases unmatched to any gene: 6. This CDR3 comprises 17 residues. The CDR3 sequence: CASSLVPGLAGGDTQYF. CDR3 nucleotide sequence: TGTGCCAGCAGCTTGGTTCCGGGACTAGCGGGAGGAGATACGCAGTATTTT.

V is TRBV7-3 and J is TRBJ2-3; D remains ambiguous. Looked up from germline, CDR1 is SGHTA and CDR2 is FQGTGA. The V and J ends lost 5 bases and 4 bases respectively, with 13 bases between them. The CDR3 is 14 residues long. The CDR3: CASSPGLDSDTQYF. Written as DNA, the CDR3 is TGTGCCAGCAGCCCGGGTTTAGATTCAGATACGCAGTATTTT.

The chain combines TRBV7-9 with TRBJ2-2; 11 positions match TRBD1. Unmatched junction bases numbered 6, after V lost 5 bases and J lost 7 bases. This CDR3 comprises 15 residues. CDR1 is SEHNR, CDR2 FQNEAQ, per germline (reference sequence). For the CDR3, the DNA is TGTGCCAGCAGCACCCGGACAGGGGGCTACGGGGAGCTGTTTTTT. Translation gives CASSTRTGGYGELFF.

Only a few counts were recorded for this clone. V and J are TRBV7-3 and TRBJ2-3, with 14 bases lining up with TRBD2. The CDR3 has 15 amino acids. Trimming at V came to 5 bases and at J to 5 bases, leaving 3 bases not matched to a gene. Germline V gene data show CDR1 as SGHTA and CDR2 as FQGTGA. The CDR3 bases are TGTGCCAGCAGCACCGGGACTAGCGGGAGAGATACGCAGTATTTT. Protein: CASSTGTSGRDTQYF.

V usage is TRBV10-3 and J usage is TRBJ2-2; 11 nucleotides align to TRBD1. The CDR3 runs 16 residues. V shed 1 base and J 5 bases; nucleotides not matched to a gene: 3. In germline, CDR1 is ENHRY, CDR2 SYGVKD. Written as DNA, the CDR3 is TGTGCCATCAGTGAGTGGACAGGGGGCAGAACCGGGGAGCTGTTTTTT. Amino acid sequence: CAISEWTGGRTGELFF.

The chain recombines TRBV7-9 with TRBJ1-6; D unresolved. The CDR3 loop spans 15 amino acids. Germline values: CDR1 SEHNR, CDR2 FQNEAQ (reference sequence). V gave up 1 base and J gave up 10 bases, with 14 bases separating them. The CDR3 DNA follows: TGTGCCAGCAGCTTAGGAACCGTAAGAAGGTCACCCCTCCACTTT. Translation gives CASSLGTVRRSPLHF.

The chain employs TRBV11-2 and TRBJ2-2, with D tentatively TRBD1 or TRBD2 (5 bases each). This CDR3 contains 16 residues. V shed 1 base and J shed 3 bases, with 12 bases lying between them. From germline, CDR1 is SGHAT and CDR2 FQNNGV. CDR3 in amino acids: CASSLVAWGHTGELFF. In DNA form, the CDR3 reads TGTGCCAGCAGCTTAGTGGCATGGGGACACACCGGGGAGCTGTTTTTT.

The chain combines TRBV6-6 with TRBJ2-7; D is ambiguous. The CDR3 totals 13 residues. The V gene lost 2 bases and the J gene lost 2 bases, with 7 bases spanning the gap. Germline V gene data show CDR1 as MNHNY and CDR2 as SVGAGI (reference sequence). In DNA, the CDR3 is TGTGCCAGCAGTTACGGGAAGGCCTACGAGCAGTACTTC. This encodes CASSYGKAYEQYF.